This T cell receptor beta chain was profiled in a study of shared clonotypes between healthy human individuals. Study background: There were three CD4 naive, three CD4 memory, two CD8 naive and one CD8 memory plates per donor.

Findings of the study overall: What limited the represented genetic and exposure-history diversity was the small number of donors. Several donors had about 5.1% of their naive CD4 clonotypes in common.

Points on this clone: Its antigen remains unknown.

The method was immunoSEQ multiplex PCR; TCRdb's version includes in-frame clones alone and lacks a portion of them. The sample records a few million clones, over 85% being singletons. The junction had 13 bases not matched to a gene; V was cut back by 5 bases and J by 7 bases. This CDR3 spans 18 amino acids. The germline V gene encodes CDR1 LNHNV and CDR2 YYDKDF (reference sequence). The receptor comes from a man aged 18-30 years in good health. This chain connects TRBV15 to TRBJ1-6; TRBD1 agrees at 11 bases. Sample: naive CD4+ T cells sorted from blood. Subset denoted: CD45RA+ positively selected. CDR3: CATSPRTGGAVANSPLHF. The CDR3 nucleotides read TGTGCCACCAGCCCACGGACAGGGGGCGCGGTGGCCAATTCACCCCTCCACTTT.